The T cell receptor beta chain described here comes from a study of early T cells in non-severe SARS-CoV-2 infection. Between the trimmed V and J ends, which lost 7 bases and 5 bases, there was a span of 18 bases. This CDR3 has 14 amino acids. Germline V gives CDR1 MNHEY, CDR2 SVGAGI. TCRdb ran MiXCR on the 5' RACE reads and lists one entry per CDR3 protein. The table includes tens of thousands of distinct CDR3 sequences, roughly 5% detected once. There are many counts of this clonotype. Sequences were obtained from whole blood. This chain links TRBV6-5 with TRBJ2-7, with D unresolved. The TCR comes from an adult who was a healthcare worker with PCR-confirmed SARS-CoV-2 infection or an uninfected control (not recorded which). CDR3 in amino acids: CASKITGRRDEQYF. CDR3 sequence (DNA): TGTGCCAGCAAAATCACTGGACGTAGAGACGAGCAGTACTTC.